The entry below describes one T cell receptor beta chain. Its antigen is unknown. Qualities for individual bases were not recorded, and no much larger clone is one base off. Looking up the germline V gene yields CDR1 SGHTA and CDR2 FQGNSA. Trimming at the junction amounts to 5 bases on V and 1 base on J, and the germline ends lie 18 bases apart. The CDR3 sequence holds 16 residues, the cysteine and phenylalanine included. The retained sequence is limited to the CDR3, 48 bases, with the frame set at the first base. To prepare the library, 5' RACE was applied. The sample was run on an Illumina HiSeq 2500. The second PCR ran for about 6 to 12 cycles and used a J-beta primer mix along with a sample-barcoded 5' primer. A template-switch 5' adaptor carrying 12 random nucleotides introduced a unique molecular identifier onto each TCR beta cDNA molecule. Each sample yielded at least 2.5 million CDR3-containing paired-end reads. The Mint cDNA synthesis kit, primed by a TRBC-specific oligonucleotide, was used to synthesize first-strand cDNA from all RNA. Following uracil-DNA glycosylase treatment, a first 18-cycle PCR with universal primers M1SS and BC2_uni_R was performed on all cDNA. The original pipeline was this. For normalization, 1 million high-quality reads, each with a distinct molecular identifier, were randomly selected from each sample. Instead of being binned into consensus sequences, reads that shared molecular identifiers were thrown out. MiTCR, with a Q25 quality threshold and the strictest error-elimination algorithm, was used for CDR3 identification, clonotype clustering and error correction. A nonparametric unseen species model with Euler transformation was used to estimate lower-bound total TCR beta diversity. Clones were called with MiXCR by TCRdb after fastp trimmed the public reads at Q25, and only in-frame beta chains were retained. Every CDR3 protein is listed once, alongside the most common genes and DNA of its rows. These V and J calls derive from TCRdb rather than the authors' analysis. The table for this sample lists 700,000 to 1,000,000 distinct CDR3 sequences; roughly 44% of them were counted only once. About a fifth of the sample is held by the ten biggest clonotypes.

This sample is drawn from a study of blood T cells in healthy people across ages (dated by TCRdb to between 2014 and 2016). For the wider study: Template switching captured roughly one uniquely barcoded TCR beta cDNA molecule per two T cells in model experiments. The donors were split into four age groups: young (average about 15 years), middle-aged (roughly 42), aged (62) and long-lived (approximately 80). The study measured age-related changes in TCR beta repertoire diversity using deep sequencing normalized with unique cDNA molecular identifiers. Two additional independent replicas of 1 million unique cDNA reads from the same blood draw were analyzed for two donors (one aged 18 to 30 and one aged 80 or older). To avoid experimental bias, donors of different ages were randomly spread across the sequencing lanes.

The 40 or so donors, aged about 6 to 95 years, were systemically healthy Caucasian individuals from Russia. Roughly 9.5 milliliters of peripheral blood were drawn from each donor into EDTA-treated Vacutainer tubes. Ficoll-Paque density-gradient centrifugation was used to isolate PBMCs, with at least 7 million obtained per sample. Total RNA was extracted from PBMCs with Trizol reagent, with at least 5.5 micrograms obtained per sample. Naive CD45RAhigh/CD27high T cell percentages were measured by flow cytometry on a PBMC aliquot from every donor. Overall results and qualifications from the work: Estimates of total diversity based on one million sequenced T cells were considered lower bounds and underestimates. As age increased, observed TCR beta diversity per million T cells dropped in a roughly linear way, and a significant reduction was already evident by age 40. Because the CMV infection status of the donors was unknown, age-related changes in expanded clonotypes may potentially have been confounded. Compared with the aged group, the long-lived group had more naive CD4+ T cells, fewer expanded clones and increased TCR diversity, a pattern suggesting age selection. Bulk unsorted PBMC profiling prevented conclusive comparison of naive and antigen-experienced compartments. There was a strong correlation between observed TCR beta diversity and the percentage of naive T cells measured by flow cytometry.

Sequenced input: blood. This receptor chain uses TRBV7-2 and TRBJ2-7; too little of a D gene remains to name it. This clonotype originated in a man aged 55 to 69 in good health. The DNA sequence reads TGTGCCAGCAGCCCCCGGGTTGATAGGTTGTCCTACGAGCAGTACTTC. Its coded protein is CASSPRVDRLSYEQYF.